This entry concerns a single TCR beta chain. The treatment was: roughly 20 received Ad26.COV2.S at low or high dose, single or two shots; 5 received placebo; per-sample allocation not given. At day 63 after the first vaccine or placebo injection, samples were drawn. TCRdb's table, derived via immunoSEQ multiplex PCR, lists solely in-frame clones and lacks some. Among about 680,000 clones listed, around 90% were seen once. The sample originates from a study of Ad26.COV2.S vaccination and SARS-CoV-2 variants. Study details: Ad26.COV2.S was injected intramuscularly once or twice, 56 days apart.

This CDR3 region has 16 residues. V shed 2 bases, J shed 1 base, and the junction held 7 bases outside the gene matches. Germline V gene data show CDR1 as MNHEY and CDR2 as SMNVEV (reference sequence). The rearrangement joins TRBV27 to TRBJ1-1; 7 positions match TRBD1. The receptor's source is a person aged 18 to 59 who received the Ad26.COV2.S COVID-19 vaccine or a placebo. Source: peripheral blood, taken in a trial of Ad26.COV2.S vaccine versus placebo. The CDR3 loop reads CASSLGAWDRNTEAFF. The DNA of the CDR3 is TGTGCCAGCAGTTTAGGAGCCTGGGACAGGAACACTGAAGCTTTCTTT.